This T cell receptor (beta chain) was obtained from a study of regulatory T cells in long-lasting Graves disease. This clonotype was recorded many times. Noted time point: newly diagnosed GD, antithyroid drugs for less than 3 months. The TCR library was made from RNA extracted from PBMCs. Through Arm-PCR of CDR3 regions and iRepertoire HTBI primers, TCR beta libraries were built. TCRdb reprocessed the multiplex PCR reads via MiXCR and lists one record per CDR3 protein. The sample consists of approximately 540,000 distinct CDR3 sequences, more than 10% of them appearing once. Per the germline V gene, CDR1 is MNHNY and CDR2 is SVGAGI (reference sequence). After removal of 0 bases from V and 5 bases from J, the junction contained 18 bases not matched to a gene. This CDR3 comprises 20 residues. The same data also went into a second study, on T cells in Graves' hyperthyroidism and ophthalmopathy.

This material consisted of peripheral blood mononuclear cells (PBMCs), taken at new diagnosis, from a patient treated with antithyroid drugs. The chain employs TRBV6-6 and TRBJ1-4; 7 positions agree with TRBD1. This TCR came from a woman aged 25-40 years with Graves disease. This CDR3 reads CASSYSSPGQSDARNEKLFF. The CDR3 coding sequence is TGTGCCAGCAGTTACTCGAGCCCGGGACAGAGCGACGCGCGGAATGAAAAACTGTTTTTT.